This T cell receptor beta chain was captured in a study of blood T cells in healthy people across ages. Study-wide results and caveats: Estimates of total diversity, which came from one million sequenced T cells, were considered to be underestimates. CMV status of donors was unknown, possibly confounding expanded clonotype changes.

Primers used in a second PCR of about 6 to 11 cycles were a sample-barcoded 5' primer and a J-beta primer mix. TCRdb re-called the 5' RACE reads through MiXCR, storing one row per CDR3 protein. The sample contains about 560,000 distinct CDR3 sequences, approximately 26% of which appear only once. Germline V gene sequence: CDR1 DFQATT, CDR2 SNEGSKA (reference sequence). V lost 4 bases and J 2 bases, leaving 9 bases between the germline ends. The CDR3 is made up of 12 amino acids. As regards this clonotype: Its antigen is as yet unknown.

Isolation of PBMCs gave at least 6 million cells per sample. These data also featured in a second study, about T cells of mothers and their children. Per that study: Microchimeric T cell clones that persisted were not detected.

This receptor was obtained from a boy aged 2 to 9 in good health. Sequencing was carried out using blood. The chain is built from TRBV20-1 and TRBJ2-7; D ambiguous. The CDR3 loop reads CSAKVATYEQYF. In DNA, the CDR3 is TGCAGTGCTAAAGTAGCCACCTACGAGCAGTACTTC.